The 17 T cell receptor beta chains listed next were all sequenced from one sample in a study of tumor-infiltrating lymphocytes in primary liver carcinoma (dated 2017 in TCRdb). Sequencing was carried out with an Illumina HiSeq 2500. TCRbeta-specific cDNA was reverse-transcribed from 500 ng total RNA using a constant-region primer and ProtoScript II reverse transcriptase. Three nested multiplex PCR rounds, following a slightly modified ARM-PCR procedure, were used to build the TCRbeta libraries. Multiplex TRBV1-TRBV30 forward primers and a Cbeta reverse primer were used in the first two PCR rounds, each of which was run for around 10 cycles. TCRdb took the public reads, trimmed them with fastp at Q25, ran MiXCR for clone calling and kept in-frame beta chains. Rows are combined by CDR3 protein, so each entry shows the most common genes and DNA. The sample table contains tens of thousands of distinct CDR3 sequences; only one count was recorded for more than 65% of them. The leading ten clones occupy less than 20% of the sample.

Total RNA and DNA were co-extracted without cell sorting from approximately 20-30 mg of bulk tissue using the AllPrep DNA/RNA mini kit. The sequenced sample consisted of liver tumor tissue from sampling region 1. What the cell subset or site label conveys for this sample: tumor region T1, superior pole. These receptors all come from a man aged 35-49 years with primary liver carcinoma and hepatitis B virus infection.

Comment on this clonotype: Sequence at one end of the junction differs from germline and may be a read error. V is TRBV5-1 and J is TRBJ1-1, with TRBD1 identical over 7 bases. There are 14 residues in the CDR3. Germline CDR1 reads SGHRS; CDR2 reads YFSETQ. In nucleotides, the CDR3 is TGCGCCAGCGGAAAAGGGGGCGCAGGCACTGAAGTTTTCTTT. It codes for CASGKGGAGTEVFF.

The chain couples TRBV4-1 to TRBJ2-2; 10 nucleotides agree with TRBD1. The CDR3 consists of 15 residues. V shed 4 bases, J shed 13 bases, and the junction held 12 bases outside the gene matches. Germline V gene lookup returns CDR1 MGHRA and CDR2 YSYEKL. In DNA form, the CDR3 reads TGCGCCAGCAGCCCGGACAGGGGGAATGCCGATGGGCTGTTTTTT. It specifies CASSPDRGNADGLFF.

This chain connects TRBV11-2 to TRBJ2-7; D uncertain. Trimming left V 7 bases short and J 4 bases short, with 17 bases between. The CDR3 extends over 14 amino acids. Germline V gene sequence: CDR1 SGHAT, CDR2 FQNNGV. The CDR3 loop reads CASIFLKLKYEQYF. For the CDR3, the DNA is TGTGCCAGCATTTTTCTCAAATTGAAGTACGAGCAGTACTTC.

This chain links TRBV11-1 with TRBJ2-7; 8 bases fit TRBD1. Germline V gene lookup returns CDR1 SGHAT and CDR2 FQDESV (reference sequence). The CDR3 length is 15 residues. V lost 10 bases, J lost 6 bases, and 17 bases stayed unmatched. CDR3 DNA: TGTGCCAACACCCATGGACAGGGAATAATTGGCGAGCAGTACTTC. Its translation is CANTHGQGIIGEQYF.

A remark on this clonotype: Germline is not matched at one junction end, which may reflect a read error. V gene TRBV4-1 combines with J gene TRBJ1-2; 8 nucleotides agree with TRBD1. Germline V lookup: CDR1 MGHRA, CDR2 YSYEKL. The CDR3 spans 15 residues. CDR3 in DNA: TGTGCCAGCAGCCAAGCCACAGGGGGGGTTAATGGCTACACCTTC. Its translation is CASSQATGGVNGYTF.

About this clonotype: Since a much larger clone is just one base distant, this may be a read error. The rearrangement joins TRBV28 to TRBJ2-1; D is ambiguous. V was trimmed by 5 bases and J by 10 bases, leaving 12 bases between them. The CDR3 runs to 12 residues. Germline V gives CDR1 MDHEN, CDR2 SYDVKM. In nucleotides, the CDR3 is TGTGCCAGCAGTCCCCCGAAAGGGGAGCAGTTCTTC. It codes for CASSPPKGEQFF.

About this clonotype: Lacking the conserved final phenylalanine or tryptophan, this CDR3 likely reflects a read error. This chain joins TRBV5-4 and TRBJ2-4; 7 bases are a match to TRBD1. Looked up from germline, CDR1 is SGHNT and CDR2 is YYREEE (reference sequence). This CDR3 contains 15 residues. The junction had 11 bases not matched to a gene; V was cut back by 3 bases and J by 8 bases. The CDR3 loop reads CASSSGQTLTDIQYL. DNA of the CDR3: TGTGCCAGCAGCTCGGGACAGACGCTTACAGACATTCAGTACCTC.

Note on this clonotype: A junction boundary mismatches the germline segment, possibly from a read error. The DNA of the CDR3 is TGTGCCGGCAGTTCTGCCCAGGGGGACGATCAGTACTTC. This codes for CAGSSAQGDDQYF. The V call is TRBV11-2, the J call TRBJ2-7; 7 bases are shared with TRBD1. Germline V gene lookup returns CDR1 SGHAT and CDR2 FQNNGV. CDR3 length equals 13 residues.

As to this clonotype: At one end, the junction sequence differs from germline, possibly due to a read error. The gene calls are TRBV29-1 and TRBJ2-7; 9 bases align to TRBD1. Germline V gene data show CDR1 as SQVTM and CDR2 as ANQGSEA. The CDR3 sequence is 14 residues long. CDR3 amino acids: CSVARQGVTYEQYF. Written as DNA, the CDR3 is TGCAGCGTAGCCAGACAGGGGGTAACCTACGAGCAATACTTC.

For this clonotype: This CDR3 fails to terminate in the conserved phenylalanine or tryptophan, so it likely reflects a read error. The gene calls are TRBV4-1 and TRBJ2-7; 9 nucleotides align to TRBD2. Per germline, CDR1 MGHRA and CDR2 YSYEKL. The CDR3 covers 16 residues. CDR3 amino acids: CASSQDLREGAYGQYL. Written as DNA, the CDR3 is TGCGCCAGCAGCCAAGATCTGCGGGAGGGTGCCTACGGGCAGTACTTA.

The chain has TRBV11-2 and TRBJ2-7; D gene unclear. CDR3 length: 12 amino acids. Trimming cost V 9 bases and J 6 bases, with 15 bases left between them. Germline V CDR1 and CDR2: SGHAT, FQNNGV. This chain's CDR3 is CARTLSRTEQYF. The CDR3 DNA reads as TGTGCCAGGACTTTAAGCAGGACCGAGCAGTACTTC.

The table lists this clonotype with many counts. This chain uses TRBV28 with TRBJ2-7, with 7 bases that match TRBD1. This CDR3 comprises 14 residues. Per the germline V gene, CDR1 is MDHEN and CDR2 is SYDVKM. V lost 6 bases to trimming and J lost 2 bases; unmatched junction nucleotides: 7. CDR3 protein: CASRSDRVTYEQYF. The CDR3 DNA follows: TGTGCCAGCAGATCCGACAGGGTCACCTACGAGCAGTACTTC.

The gene calls are TRBV9 and TRBJ2-6; D is ambiguous. V lost 1 base to trimming and J lost 1 base, with 0 bases between them. Per the germline V gene, CDR1 is SGDLS and CDR2 is YYNGEE. The CDR3 spans 13 residues. CDR3 loop: CASSVSGANVLTF. The CDR3 coding sequence is TGTGCCAGCAGCGTATCTGGGGCCAACGTCCTGACTTTC.

Regarding this clonotype: A junction end diverges from the germline sequence, so it may reflect a read error. V gene TRBV29-1 combines with J gene TRBJ2-7; TRBD1 aligns across 7 bases. Per the germline V gene, CDR1 is SQVTM and CDR2 is ANQGSEA. The CDR3 loop spans 13 amino acids. The CDR3 nucleotides read TGCTGCGTTGACAGGGAAGGTACCTACGAGCAGTACTTT. This codes for CCVDREGTYEQYF.

The rearrangement links TRBV7-8 to TRBJ1-5; D not resolved. CDR1 and CDR2 from the germline V gene are SGHVS and FQNEAQ. The ends were cut back, 1 base at V and 9 bases at J, with 10 bases in the middle. This CDR3 spans 13 amino acids. The DNA of the CDR3 is TGTGCCAGCAGCTTAGATCGGGATAGGCCCCAGCATTTT. This gives the protein CASSLDRDRPQHF.

This clonotype was observed once. This sequence may be a read error, since a much larger clone differs from it by one base. The chain has TRBV7-9 and TRBJ2-5; D gene uncertain. Trimming took off 2 bases at V and 5 bases at J, with 9 bases between the two ends. The germline V gene encodes CDR1 SEHNR and CDR2 FQNEAQ (reference sequence). The CDR3 covers 13 residues. The CDR3 DNA reads as TGTGCCAGCAGCTTAAATACCGGGGAGACCCAGTACTTC. It encodes CASSLNTGETQYF.

This sequence joins TRBV11-2 and TRBJ2-3; TRBD1 is a possible D gene (7 bases). The CDR3 covers 11 residues. Germline V gives CDR1 SGHAT, CDR2 FQNNGV. The CDR3 DNA is TGTGTCAACAGCTTCGGGCAGGGGGGGTATTTT. Translation gives CVNSFGQGGYF.